This is a list of T cell receptor beta chains from one sample in a study of cytomegalovirus exposure and HLA in healthy donors. Method: immunoSEQ multiplex PCR; TCRdb's copy keeps in-frame clones and lacks some. Among approximately 220,000 clones, 75% to 85% were seen once, and the ten largest hold 1.3% to 1.5%. The sample taken for sequencing was PBMCs. These receptors came from a girl between 10 and 17 years old in good health and CMV-seronegative. The CDR3 runs from the conserved cysteine through the conserved F or W. The D gene is left open where the match is weak. Part of the rows lack a size; the others show once, few, many or a class for expanded clones.

CASSLLSGRAREQFF	TGCGCCAGCAGCTTGCTTAGCGGGAGGGCTCGTGAGCAGTTCTTC	TRBV5-1	TRBD2	NA	TRBJ2-1
CASSGLGQVWVNEQFF	TGTGCCAGCTCAGGACTTGGACAGGTTTGGGTTAATGAGCAGTTCTTC	TRBV18	TRBD1	NA	TRBJ2-1
CASDESGTQYF	TGTGCCAGCGATGAATCAGGGACCCAGTACTTC	TRBV28	NA	NA	TRBJ2-5
CSASEGYEQYF	TGCAGTGCTAGTGAGGGCTACGAGCAGTACTTC	TRBV20-1	NA	NA	TRBJ2-7
CASSKQSSYEQYF	TGTGCCAGTAGTAAACAGAGCTCCTACGAGCAGTACTTC	TRBV19	NA	NA	TRBJ2-7
CASSQEVVNTIYF	TGCGCCAGCAGCCAGGAGGTCGTAAACACCATATATTTT	TRBV4-1	NA	NA	TRBJ1-3
CSVVGGTGGDGYTF	TGCAGCGTTGTAGGGGGGACAGGGGGCGACGGCTACACCTTC	TRBV29-1	TRBD1	NA	TRBJ1-2
CASSPIIVAGRETQYF	TGTGCCAGCAGCCCCATCATCGTAGCGGGACGAGAGACCCAGTACTTC	TRBV9	TRBD2	NA	TRBJ2-5
CASRQGAGYEQYF	TGTGCCAGCAGACAGGGGGCAGGCTACGAGCAGTACTTC	TRBV27	TRBD1	NA	TRBJ2-7
CASSSGGNTEAFF	TGTGCCAGCAGCTCGGGGGGTAACACTGAAGCTTTCTTT	TRBV7-8	NA	NA	TRBJ1-1
CASSRGQTNSPLHF	TGTGCCAGTAGTAGGGGACAGACTAATTCACCCCTCCACTTT	TRBV19	TRBD1	few	TRBJ1-6
CASSFRVVSRQSGYNEQFF	TGTGCCAGCAGCTTCCGTGTGGTTTCTCGACAGTCCGGGTACAATGAGCAGTTCTTC	TRBV7-9	NA	few	TRBJ2-1
CASSKTGLGEQYF	TGTGCCAGCAGTAAGACAGGTTTGGGGGAGCAGTACTTC	TRBV28	NA	NA	TRBJ2-7
CASSLGGTGMNTEAFF	TGTGCCAGCAGCTTAGGTGGGACAGGGATGAACACTGAAGCTTTCTTT	TRBV7-6	TRBD1	few	TRBJ1-1
CASSGHRGRGTEAFF	TGCGCCAGCAGTGGTCACAGGGGGCGCGGCACTGAAGCTTTCTTT	TRBV5-1	TRBD1	few	TRBJ1-1
CASSRPGQGMKDEKLFF	TGTGCCAGCAGCCGGCCGGGACAGGGGATGAAAGATGAAAAACTGTTTTTT	TRBV16	TRBD1	NA	TRBJ1-4
CASSLPLRGGYGYTF	TGTGCCAGCAGCCTACCCCTTCGCGGCGGCTATGGCTACACCTTC	TRBV7-8	NA	NA	TRBJ1-2
CASSSLLVGSPLHF	TGTGCCAGCAGCTCCCTCCTGGTGGGCTCACCCCTCCACTTT	TRBV7-9	NA	NA	TRBJ1-6
CAWSVRAAGVLAKNIQYF	TGTGCCTGGAGTGTACGGGCGGCGGGGGTTCTAGCCAAAAACATTCAGTACTTC	TRBV30	TRBD2	NA	TRBJ2-4
CASRQRRDSLKETQYF	TGTGCCAGCAGACAACGCCGGGACAGCCTTAAAGAGACCCAGTACTTC	TRBV28	TRBD1	NA	TRBJ2-5
CASSLVETSGGWKYF	TGTGCCAGCAGCTTAGTGGAGACTAGCGGGGGTTGGAAGTACTTC	TRBV7-8	TRBD2	NA	TRBJ2-7
CASSFGLWRNANTGELFF	TGTGCCAGCAGCTTTGGGTTATGGAGAAACGCGAACACCGGGGAGCTGTTTTTT	TRBV7-2	NA	NA	TRBJ2-2
CASTTAGAELSSYNEQFF	TGTGCCAGCACCACCGCAGGGGCAGAATTGAGCTCCTACAATGAGCAGTTCTTC	TRBV28	NA	NA	TRBJ2-1
CSVEDGQTYLSNTEAFF	TGCAGCGTTGAAGATGGGCAGACCTACTTGTCGAACACTGAAGCTTTCTTT	TRBV29-1	NA	NA	TRBJ1-1
CASSSSLSGYEQYF	TGTGCCAGCAGCTCATCCCTTAGCGGCTACGAGCAGTACTTC	TRBV9	NA	NA	TRBJ2-7
CASSHNKDRADQPQHF	TGCGCCAGCAGCCACAATAAGGACAGGGCGGATCAGCCCCAGCATTTT	TRBV4-1	TRBD1	NA	TRBJ1-5
CASSFGGTNTGELFF	TGTGCCAGCAGTTTTGGCGGGACGAACACCGGGGAGCTGTTTTTT	TRBV28	NA	few	TRBJ2-2
CASSESSGYYNEQFF	TGTGCCAGCAGTGAATCGAGCGGATATTACAATGAGCAGTTCTTC	TRBV6-1	NA	NA	TRBJ2-1
CASSLNRGAQEAQYF	TGTGCCAGCAGCCTTAACAGGGGGGCCCAAGAGGCCCAGTACTTC	TRBV7-7	TRBD1	once	TRBJ2-5
CASSSYLRQGTGANVLTF	TGTGCCAGCAGCTCCTACCTTCGACAGGGCACAGGGGCCAACGTCCTGACTTTC	TRBV7-3	TRBD1	NA	TRBJ2-6
CASSRDRGSGYTF	TGTGCCAGCAGCCGAGACAGGGGGAGTGGCTACACCTTC	TRBV6-6	TRBD1	NA	TRBJ1-2
CASSLFPVSNYGYTF	TGTGCCAGCAGTTTATTTCCCGTTTCTAACTATGGCTACACCTTC	TRBV27	NA	NA	TRBJ1-2
CASSVAPGDEQFF	TGTGCCAGCAGCGTGGCTCCAGGGGATGAGCAGTTCTTC	TRBV5-6	NA	NA	TRBJ2-1
CASSRDSDQPQHF	TGTGCCAGCTCACGGGACAGTGATCAGCCCCAGCATTTT	TRBV18	TRBD1	NA	TRBJ1-5
CASSQEVPGAYEQYF	TGCGCCAGCAGCCAAGAGGTTCCTGGGGCCTACGAGCAGTACTTC	TRBV4-3	NA	NA	TRBJ2-7
CASSRWTATSYEQYF	TGTGCCAGCAGCCGCTGGACAGCAACCTCCTACGAGCAGTACTTC	TRBV5-5	NA	NA	TRBJ2-7
CAWSVKAPAKELFF	TGTGCCTGGAGTGTAAAGGCCCCAGCGAAAGAGCTGTTTTTT	TRBV30	NA	NA	TRBJ2-2
CASSQPGQGLGGYTF	TGCGCCAGCAGCCAACCGGGACAGGGCCTCGGTGGCTACACCTTC	TRBV4-3	TRBD1	few	TRBJ1-2
CASSPANMLAGPGANVLTF	TGTGCCAGCTCACCAGCCAATATGTTGGCAGGGCCTGGGGCCAACGTCCTGACTTTC	TRBV18	NA	NA	TRBJ2-6
CASSQPRTYNSPLHF	TGTGCCAGCAGTCAGCCTAGGACCTATAATTCACCCCTCCACTTT	TRBV28	NA	NA	TRBJ1-6
CASSYQGLGNQPQHF	TGTGCCAGCAGTTACCAGGGACTCGGGAATCAGCCCCAGCATTTT	TRBV6-5	NA	NA	TRBJ1-5
CASSLKDRQLNQPQHF	TGTGCCAGCAGCCTTAAGGACAGGCAACTAAATCAGCCCCAGCATTTT	TRBV21-1	NA	NA	TRBJ1-5
CASHQGGAGQPQHF	TGTGCCAGCCATCAAGGAGGGGCAGGGCAGCCCCAGCATTTT	TRBV2	NA	once	TRBJ1-5
CASSPLAGLDTQYF	TGTGCCAGCTCTCCCCTAGCGGGCCTAGATACGCAGTATTTT	TRBV18	TRBD2	once	TRBJ2-3
CASSDFGTGVNTIYF	TGTGCCAGCAGTGATTTTGGGACAGGGGTGAACACCATATATTTT	TRBV25-1	TRBD1	NA	TRBJ1-3
CASSPGRNSPLHF	TGTGCCAGCAGTCCAGGGCGCAATTCACCCCTCCACTTT	TRBV7-3	NA	NA	TRBJ1-6
CASTLAGTGNGDTQYF	TGTGCCAGCACCCTGGCCGGGACAGGGAACGGGGATACGCAGTATTTT	TRBV7-8	TRBD1	NA	TRBJ2-3
CASSGTSGGADTQYF	TGTGCCAGCAGTGGCACTAGCGGGGGGGCAGATACGCAGTATTTT	TRBV6-1	TRBD2	NA	TRBJ2-3
CASSLDLPGNYGYTF	TGCGCCAGCAGCTTGGATCTACCCGGGAACTATGGCTACACCTTC	TRBV5-1	NA	NA	TRBJ1-2
CASSLRTRVNTGELFF	TGTGCCAGCAGCTTAAGGACTCGGGTGAACACTGGGGAGCTGTTTTTT	TRBV7-2	NA	NA	TRBJ2-2
CASSQDYEISTEAFF	TGCGCCAGCAGCCAAGATTACGAGATCTCCACTGAAGCTTTCTTT	TRBV4-3	NA	NA	TRBJ1-1
CASSETQASYNSPLHF	TGTGCCAGCAGTGAAACCCAGGCCTCCTATAATTCACCCCTCCACTTT	TRBV6-1	NA	NA	TRBJ1-6
CASKLQQGRNQPQHF	TGTGCCAGCAAACTGCAACAGGGTCGGAATCAGCCCCAGCATTTT	TRBV28	NA	once	TRBJ1-5
CASSFYRGRSYGYTF	TGTGCCAGCAGCTTTTACAGGGGGCGAAGCTATGGCTACACCTTC	TRBV5-6	TRBD1	NA	TRBJ1-2
CASSNFLSQGLYEQYF	TGTGCCAGTAGTAATTTTCTATCGCAGGGACTGTACGAGCAGTACTTC	TRBV19	NA	few	TRBJ2-7
CSSSLDTAQAFF	TGTTCCAGCAGCTTAGATACAGCCCAAGCTTTCTTT	TRBV7-9	NA	few	TRBJ1-1